Here is one T cell receptor beta chain with its context. This specimen comes from a study of blood T cell repertoires in COVID-19. Method: immunoSEQ multiplex PCR; TCRdb's copy keeps in-frame clones and lacks some. The sample shows tens of thousands of clones, about 86% of them seen only once. Trimming pared 4 bases from V and 4 bases from J, leaving 18 bases between. This CDR3 comprises 16 residues. Germline-derived CDR1 and CDR2 are SGHRS and YFSETQ. The material sequenced was peripheral blood. V gene TRBV5-1 combines with J gene TRBJ2-1; D is perhaps TRBD1 (6 bases). This sequence was found in a man aged 60 to 69 with acute or convalescent COVID-19. DNA of the CDR3: TGCGCCAGCAGCGAAGGTGGAACAGGGCAATACAATGAGCAGTTCTTC. The encoded protein is CASSEGGTGQYNEQFF. Combining the CDR3 with reference TRBV5-1 and TRBJ2-1 gives the whole variable domain KAGVTQTPRYLIKTRGQQVTLSCSPISGHRSVSWYQQTPGQGLQFLFEYFSETQRNKGNFPGRFSGRQFSNSRSEMNVSTLELGDSALYLCASSEGGTGQYNEQFFGPGTRLTVL.